Presented here are 25 T cell receptor beta chains from one specimen sequenced in a study of T cells in Graves' hyperthyroidism and ophthalmopathy. Researchers amplified the TCR beta CDR3 regions from RNA transcripts. First-round RT-PCR targeting the TCR CDR3 was performed with the HTBI primer set. TCRdb recomputed calls from the multiplex PCR reads with MiXCR, one row per CDR3 protein. The sample lists about 400,000 distinct CDR3 sequences; roughly an eighth were seen once. The sequencing input was blood. These receptors came from a woman aged 18 to 35 with Graves' hyperthyroidism.

A remark on this clonotype: Compared with germline, one end of the junction differs, possibly owing to a read error. V usage is TRBV9 and J usage is TRBJ2-7; TRBD2 is a possible D gene (7 bases). The germline gives CDR1 SGDLS, CDR2 YYNGEE. The CDR3 loop spans 15 amino acids. The CDR3 reads CASSVDGGGVYGQYF. CDR3 nucleotide sequence: TGTGCCAGCAGCGTAGATGGCGGGGGCGTCTACGGGCAGTACTTC.

This clonotype was seen repeatedly, ten times or more. J is TRBJ2-3 and V is TRBV4-1, with D uncertain. Germline V lookup: CDR1 MGHRA, CDR2 YSYEKL. The CDR3 runs 15 residues. V shed 3 bases and J shed 1 base, with 11 bases lying between them. Written as DNA, the CDR3 is TGCGCCAGCAGCCACGGGCCTGTAGGCACAGATACGCAGTATTTT. This sequence encodes CASSHGPVGTDTQYF.

This clonotype was counted many times. The CDR3 reads CASRGWRSDTDTQYF. CDR3 DNA sequence: TGTGCCAGCAGGGGCTGGAGGTCCGACACAGATACGCAGTATTTT. The chain recombines TRBV2 with TRBJ2-3, with TRBD2 as a possible D gene (5 bases). V gave up 6 bases and J gave up 2 bases, with 15 bases separating them. CDR3 size: 15 residues. CDR1 and CDR2 (germline): SNHLY, FYNNEI.

This clonotype was counted many times. V and J are TRBV28 and TRBJ1-2, with D tentatively TRBD1 (6 bases). V was pared by 6 bases and J by 4 bases, with 18 bases between. The CDR3 runs 15 residues. In germline, CDR1 is MDHEN, CDR2 SYDVKM. DNA of the CDR3: TGTGCCAGCAGCCACCGTCAGGGGCGGTTCTATGGCTACACCTTC. This sequence encodes CASSHRQGRFYGYTF.

V gene TRBV19 combines with J gene TRBJ1-1; D is unclear. The CDR3 contains 14 residues. Germline CDR1 and CDR2: LNHDA and SQIVND (reference sequence). V was cut by 3 bases and J by 1 base, with 9 bases left in between. The CDR3, as DNA: TGTGCCAGTAGTATCGGCAGAAAGAACACTGAAGCTTTCTTT. Translated, it gives CASSIGRKNTEAFF.

There are a few counts of this clonotype. This may be a read error: a much more frequent sequence differs by one nucleotide. This chain connects TRBV12-3 or TRBV12-4 to TRBJ2-1; 13 bases are shared with TRBD2. The length of the CDR3 is 20 residues. V was pared by 5 bases and J by 2 bases, with 15 bases of the junction left unmatched. CDR3 sequence: CASSAYWTSGSQKTYNEQFF. In DNA form, the CDR3 reads TGTGCCAGCAGTGCTTACTGGACTAGCGGGAGCCAGAAGACCTACAATGAGCAGTTCTTC.

The rearrangement joins TRBV2 to TRBJ1-1, with 7 nucleotides matching TRBD1. With 9 bases clipped from V and 3 bases from J, the junction kept 7 bases outside the gene matches. CDR1 is SNHLY, CDR2 FYNNEI, per germline. The CDR3 has 13 residues. CDR3: CARRRTGDTEAFF. CDR3 bases: TGTGCCAGAAGACGTACAGGGGACACTGAAGCTTTCTTT.

This clonotype was recorded at least ten times. This sequence joins TRBV2 and TRBJ1-1; D is uncertain. In germline, CDR1 is SNHLY, CDR2 FYNNEI. Deletions cut 3 bases from V and 7 bases from J, with 3 bases between. The CDR3 runs 10 residues. DNA for the CDR3: TGTGCCAGCAGTGAGAATGAAGCTTTCTTT. Translation gives CASSENEAFF.

This clonotype was seen more than once but under ten times. One end of the junction is discordant with germline, which a read error may explain. The chain combines TRBV12-3 or TRBV12-4 with TRBJ2-1; TRBD2 aligns across 10 bases. The CDR3 sequence is 15 residues long. The CDR3 bases are TGTGCCAGCAGTTTGTTAGCGGGAGGTTACAATGAGCAGCTCTTC. Translating it yields CASSLLAGGYNEQLF.

This clonotype has ten or more counts. This sequence joins TRBV20-1 and TRBJ2-7; D is ambiguous. The length of the CDR3 is 10 residues. Germline CDR1 reads DFQATT; CDR2 reads SNEGSKA (reference sequence). Trimming shortened V by 6 bases and J by 6 bases, and 9 bases separated the two germline ends. CDR3 in DNA: TGCAGTGCCAAGTCACTCGAGCAGTACTTC. This encodes CSAKSLEQYF.

This CDR3 is CSAKRTNTEAFF. For the CDR3, the DNA is TGCAGTGCTAAACGTACGAACACTGAAGCTTTCTTT. This sequence joins TRBV20-1 and TRBJ1-1, with D unresolved. In germline, CDR1 is DFQATT, CDR2 SNEGSKA (reference sequence). V lost 4 bases to trimming and J lost 1 base, with 7 bases between them. The CDR3 covers 12 residues.

This clonotype was counted a few times. A read error may explain this, as a much larger clone is one base away. The chain couples TRBV24-1 to TRBJ2-1; TRBD1 matches at 11 bases. V shed 5 bases, J shed 12 bases, and the junction held 8 bases outside the gene matches. The germline CDR1 and CDR2 sequences are KGHDR and SFDVKD. The CDR3 totals 14 residues. CDR3 residues: CATSGTGGLDGQFF. CDR3 in DNA: TGTGCCACCAGTGGGACAGGGGGCTTGGATGGGCAGTTCTTC.

The J gene is TRBJ1-4, the V gene TRBV5-5, with a possible D match to TRBD1 (5 bases). V gave up 4 bases and J gave up 10 bases, with 20 bases separating them. CDR1 is SGHKS, CDR2 YYEKEE, per germline (reference sequence). This CDR3 is 15 amino acids long. CDR3 bases: TGTGCCAGCAGCCTCCGACAGCCCCGGGGCGGAAAACTGTTTTTT. As protein: CASSLRQPRGGKLFF.

This clonotype appeared many times. The chain couples TRBV30 to TRBJ2-7; tentatively, D is TRBD2 (6 bases). The CDR3 totals 13 residues. Germline CDR1 is GTSNPN and CDR2 is SVGIG (reference sequence). Trimming took 2 bases from V and 2 from J, leaving 10 bases between them. The CDR3 DNA reads TGTGCCTGGAGTATGGGCGGGACCTACGAGCAGTACTTC. Translation gives CAWSMGGTYEQYF.

Many counts were recorded for this clonotype. This chain joins TRBV4-2 and TRBJ1-5; the D gene is possibly TRBD1 (5 bases). Trimming took off 6 bases at V and 1 base at J, with 13 bases between the two ends. The CDR3 has 15 residues. Per the germline V gene, CDR1 is LGHNA and CDR2 is YNFKEQ. The CDR3 spells CASRQVGGSNQPQHF. In nucleotides, the CDR3 is TGTGCCAGCAGGCAGGTTGGGGGGAGCAATCAGCCCCAGCATTTT.

This clonotype was found many times. The chain links TRBV10-1 to TRBJ2-3; no definite D call. Germline-derived CDR1 and CDR2 are WNHNN and SYGVQD (reference sequence). CDR3 length equals 14 residues. Trimming took off 0 bases at V and 2 bases at J, with 6 bases between the two ends. CDR3 loop: CASSESQPTDTQYF. The CDR3 DNA follows: TGCGCCAGCAGTGAGTCACAGCCCACAGATACGCAGTATTTT.

For this clonotype: Since a much larger clone is just one base distant, this may be a read error. The V and J genes are TRBV24-1 and TRBJ1-4; no definite D call. The germline V gene encodes CDR1 KGHDR and CDR2 SFDVKD. This CDR3 spans 15 amino acids. The CDR3 here is CATSDGSSTNEKLSF. The CDR3 region has the DNA TGTGCCACCAGTGACGGGTCTTCAACTAATGAAAAACTGTCTTTT.

This clonotype was seen at least ten times. The chain's CDR3 is CASTPANDGGSYEQYF. The CDR3 DNA reads TGTGCCAGCACCCCCGCTAACGATGGCGGGAGTTACGAGCAGTACTTC. The chain couples TRBV28 to TRBJ2-7; 7 bases fit TRBD2. Losses at the gene ends were 7 bases for V and 4 bases for J; bases not matched to a gene: 16. Germline values: CDR1 MDHEN, CDR2 SYDVKM. The CDR3 runs 16 residues.

Many counts were recorded for this clonotype. The chain couples TRBV28 to TRBJ1-1; D is uncertain. The V and J ends lost 2 bases and 4 bases respectively, with 11 bases between them. The CDR3 loop spans 14 amino acids. CDR1 MDHEN and CDR2 SYDVKM come from the germline V gene. CDR3 bases: TGTGCCAGCAGTTTACCCCTCGGGAGCACTGAAGCTTTCTTT. This translates into CASSLPLGSTEAFF.

This clonotype came up a few times. This sequence joins TRBV28 and TRBJ2-5; 7 nucleotides align to TRBD2. The germline V gene encodes CDR1 MDHEN and CDR2 SYDVKM. V trimming: 4 bases; J trimming: 5 bases; junction bases outside the gene matches: 7. This CDR3 spans 14 amino acids. The CDR3 reads CASSSPRERETQYF. The CDR3 bases are TGTGCCAGCAGTTCTCCGCGGGAGAGGGAGACCCAGTACTTC.

At least ten counts were recorded for this clonotype. This chain links TRBV5-8 with TRBJ2-7, with a tentative D call TRBD1 (5 bases). Germline V lookup: CDR1 SGHTS, CDR2 YDEGEE. This CDR3 spans 14 amino acids. V lost 2 bases and J lost 6, with 15 bases in between. The CDR3 sequence is CASSFAGLIFEQYF. CDR3 DNA: TGTGCCAGCAGCTTTGCAGGGTTAATTTTCGAGCAGTACTTC.

This clonotype was detected only a few times. A much more abundant neighbour one base away suggests this may be a read error. This chain links TRBV3-1 with TRBJ1-1; maybe TRBD1 (6 bases). This CDR3 spans 13 amino acids. V gave up 4 bases and J gave up 8 bases, with 14 bases separating them. Germline values: CDR1 LGHDT, CDR2 YNNKEL (reference sequence). The CDR3, as DNA: TGTGCCAGCAGCCGACACAGGGTGGGAGAAGCTTTCTTT. This gives the protein CASSRHRVGEAFF.

This clonotype was counted at least ten times. The genes are TRBV20-1 and TRBJ2-1, with D possibly being TRBD1 or TRBD2 (5 bases each). In germline, CDR1 is DFQATT, CDR2 SNEGSKA (reference sequence). Trimming removed 6 bases at V and 10 bases at J, with 19 bases between. This CDR3 contains 13 residues. This CDR3 is CSAPRGLGREQFF. DNA of the CDR3: TGCAGTGCACCGAGGGGATTAGGTAGGGAGCAGTTCTTC.

V and J are TRBV27 and TRBJ2-1; 9 bases are shared with TRBD2. Per germline, CDR1 MNHEY and CDR2 SMNVEV (reference sequence). This CDR3 region has 16 residues. The V segment lost 6 bases and the J segment 4 bases; nucleotides outside the gene matches: 10. The DNA of the CDR3 is TGTGCCAGCAGACTATTTAGCGGGAGAAGGTACAATGAGCAGTTCTTC. Encoded protein: CASRLFSGRRYNEQFF.

Ten or more counts support this clonotype. The chain recombines TRBV7-9 with TRBJ1-1, with a possible D match to TRBD1 (6 bases). Trimming took 5 bases from V and 3 from J, leaving 16 bases between them. Germline V lookup: CDR1 SEHNR, CDR2 FQNEAQ (reference sequence). CDR3 length equals 15 residues. Here the CDR3 reads CASSVYREWDTEAFF. The CDR3 DNA follows: TGTGCCAGCAGCGTATACAGGGAATGGGACACTGAAGCTTTCTTT.